The T cell receptor beta chain under discussion was sequenced for a study of CXCR3-negative and CXCR3-positive naive CD8 T cells. With UMI labels, 5' RACE was used to prepare the TRB cDNA libraries. TCRdb reprocessed the 5' RACE reads; each CDR3 protein has one entry and no DNA is given. This repertoire includes some 50,000 distinct CDR3 sequences. The sequence was obtained from a human donor in good health. Some clones in this sample may be carry-over from other donors' samples. Input material: naive CXCR3- CD8+ T cells from blood. Subset noted: CD45RO-CCR7+CD27+CD95- naive CD8+ T cells lacking CXCR3 (TNR3-).

The CDR3 loop reads CASSPGTNYGYTF. The chain couples TRBV18 to TRBJ1-2. The germline gives CDR1 KGHSH, CDR2 LQKENI. CDR3 length: 13 residues.